This T cell receptor (beta chain) was retrieved from a study of resident and recirculating memory T cells in vitiligo. The wider study: Genomic DNA was extracted from whole homogenized samples, with no cell sorting. Regarding the study as a whole: TCR sequences were not conserved across biopsy sites or patients.

Clones were sequenced by immunoSEQ multiplex PCR, and TCRdb holds only the in-frame ones, with some missing. The data hold 39,000 or so clones, with around 90% observed a single time. Trimming at V came to 4 bases and at J to 5 bases, leaving 2 bases not matched to a gene. The germline V gene has CDR1 KGHSH and CDR2 LQKENI. The CDR3 spans 13 residues. As concerns this clone: What it binds is not known.

Patients' lesions had not changed for the previous 6 months. Confetti depigmentation, marking active vitiligo, was absent in these patients. The chain uses TRBV18 and TRBJ2-7; TRBD1 agrees at 10 bases. Sequencing was carried out using blood. This sequence was found in a male donor with vitiligo. CDR3 DNA sequence: TGTGCCAGCTCACTCGGACAGGGGGACGAGCAGTACTTC. Translating gives CASSLGQGDEQYF.